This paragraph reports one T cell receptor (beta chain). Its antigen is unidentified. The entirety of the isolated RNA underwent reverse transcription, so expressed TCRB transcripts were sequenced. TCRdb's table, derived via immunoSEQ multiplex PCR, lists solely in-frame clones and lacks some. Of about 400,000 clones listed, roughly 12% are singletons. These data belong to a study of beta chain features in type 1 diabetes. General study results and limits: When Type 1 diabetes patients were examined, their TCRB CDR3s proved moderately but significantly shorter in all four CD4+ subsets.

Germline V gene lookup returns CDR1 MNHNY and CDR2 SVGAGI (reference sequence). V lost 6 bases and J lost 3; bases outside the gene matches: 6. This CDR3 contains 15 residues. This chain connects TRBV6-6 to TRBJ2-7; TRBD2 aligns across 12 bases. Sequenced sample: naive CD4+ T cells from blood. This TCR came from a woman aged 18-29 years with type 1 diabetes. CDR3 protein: CASSRLAGDFYEQYF. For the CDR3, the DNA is TGTGCCAGCAGCAGACTAGCGGGAGATTTCTACGAGCAGTACTTC.